This T cell receptor (beta chain) was observed in a study of blood T cell repertoires in COVID-19. Turning to the study itself: Acute-phase and convalescent COVID-19 samples originated in the United States, Italy and Spain. Nucleic acid was either cDNA or gDNA, and it came from T cells, B-cell-depleted T cells, or PBMCs.

Trimming pared 1 base from V and 0 bases from J, leaving 10 bases between. The CDR3 length is 15 residues. CDR1 is LGHNA, CDR2 YSLEER, per germline. This clone was detected a few times. Individuals drawn from 24 US areas were about 18 to 89 years old. Allocation to cohorts depended on clinical history reported by the participants. The protocol was immunoSEQ multiplex PCR, while the TCRdb copy is restricted to in-frame clones and leaves out a portion. The sample carries under 200,000 clones, about 83% recorded once. Input material: PBMCs or T cells enriched from blood (not recorded which). The rearrangement links TRBV4-3 to TRBJ2-7, with a possible D match to TRBD1 (6 bases). The sequence was collected from a man in his forties or fifties with acute COVID-19. CDR3 protein: CASSQGTGNSYEQYF. CDR3 in DNA: TGCGCCAGCAGCCAAGGTACAGGGAACTCCTACGAGCAGTACTTC.